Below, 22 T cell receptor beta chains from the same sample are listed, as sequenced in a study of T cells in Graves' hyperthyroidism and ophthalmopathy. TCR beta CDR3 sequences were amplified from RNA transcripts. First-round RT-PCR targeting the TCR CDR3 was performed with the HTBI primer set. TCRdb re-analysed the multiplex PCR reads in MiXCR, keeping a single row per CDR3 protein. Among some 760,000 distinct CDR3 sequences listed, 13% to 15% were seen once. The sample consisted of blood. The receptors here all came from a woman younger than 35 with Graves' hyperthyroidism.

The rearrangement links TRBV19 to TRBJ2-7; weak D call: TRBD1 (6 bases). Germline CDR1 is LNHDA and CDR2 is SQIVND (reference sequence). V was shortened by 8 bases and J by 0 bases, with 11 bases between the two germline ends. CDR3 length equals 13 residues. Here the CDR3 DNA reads TGTGCCAGTCTGGACAGAAACTCCTACGAGCAGTACTTC. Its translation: CASLDRNSYEQYF.

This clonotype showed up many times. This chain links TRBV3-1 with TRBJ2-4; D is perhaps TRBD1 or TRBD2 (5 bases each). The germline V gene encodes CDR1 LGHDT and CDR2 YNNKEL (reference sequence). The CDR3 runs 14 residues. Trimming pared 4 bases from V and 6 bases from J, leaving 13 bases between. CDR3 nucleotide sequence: TGTGCCAGCAGCCGAAGGGACGGCGCAAACATTCAGTACTTC. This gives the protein CASSRRDGANIQYF.

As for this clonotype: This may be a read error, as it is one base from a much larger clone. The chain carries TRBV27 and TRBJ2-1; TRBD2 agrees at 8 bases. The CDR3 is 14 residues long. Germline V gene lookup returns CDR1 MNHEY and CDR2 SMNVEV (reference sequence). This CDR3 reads CASSGLAFYNDQFF. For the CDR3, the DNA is TGTGCCAGCAGTGGACTAGCCTTCTACAATGATCAGTTCTTC.

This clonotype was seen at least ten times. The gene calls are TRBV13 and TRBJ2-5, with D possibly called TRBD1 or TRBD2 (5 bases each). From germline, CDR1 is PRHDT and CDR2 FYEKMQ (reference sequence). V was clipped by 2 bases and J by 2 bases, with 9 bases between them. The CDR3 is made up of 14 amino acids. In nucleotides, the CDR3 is TGTGCCAGCAGCTTACTGGGGACGCAAGAGACCCAGTACTTC. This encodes CASSLLGTQETQYF.

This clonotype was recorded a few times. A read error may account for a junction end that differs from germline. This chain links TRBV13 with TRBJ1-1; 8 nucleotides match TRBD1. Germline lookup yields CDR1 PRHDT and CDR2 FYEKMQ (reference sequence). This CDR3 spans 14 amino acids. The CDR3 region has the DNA TGTGACAGCAGCCCCGGACAGGGTGACACTGAAGCTTTCTTT. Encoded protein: CDSSPGQGDTEAFF.

The CDR3 is CASSNVGINQPQHF. The DNA for the CDR3 is TGTGCCAGCAGTAACGTCGGCATAAATCAGCCCCAGCATTTT. The chain carries TRBV6-1 and TRBJ1-5; D gene unclear. The CDR3 has 14 amino acids. The germline gives CDR1 MNHNS, CDR2 SASEGT. V dropped 5 bases and J dropped 4 bases, with 12 bases sitting between them.

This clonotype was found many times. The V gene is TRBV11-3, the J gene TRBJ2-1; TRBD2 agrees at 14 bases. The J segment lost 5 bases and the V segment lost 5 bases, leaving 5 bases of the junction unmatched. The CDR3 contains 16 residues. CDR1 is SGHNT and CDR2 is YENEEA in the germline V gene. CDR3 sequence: CASSPRLAGGDNEQFF. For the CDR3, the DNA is TGTGCCAGCAGCCCTCGACTAGCGGGAGGGGACAATGAGCAGTTCTTC.

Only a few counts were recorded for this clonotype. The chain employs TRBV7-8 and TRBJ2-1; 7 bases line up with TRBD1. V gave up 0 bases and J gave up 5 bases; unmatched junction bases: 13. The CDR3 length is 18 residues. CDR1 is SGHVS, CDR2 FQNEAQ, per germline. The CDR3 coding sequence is TGTGCCAGCAGCTTAGCGCGGCCCGGCAGGGGGAAAGACAATGAGCAGTTCTTC. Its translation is CASSLARPGRGKDNEQFF. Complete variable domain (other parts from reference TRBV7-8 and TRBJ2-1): GAGVSQSPRYKVAKRGQDVALRCDPISGHVSLFWYQQALGQGPEFLTYFQNEAQLDKSGLPSDRFFAERPEGSVSTLKIQRTQQEDSAVYLCASSLARPGRGKDNEQFFGPGTRLTVL.

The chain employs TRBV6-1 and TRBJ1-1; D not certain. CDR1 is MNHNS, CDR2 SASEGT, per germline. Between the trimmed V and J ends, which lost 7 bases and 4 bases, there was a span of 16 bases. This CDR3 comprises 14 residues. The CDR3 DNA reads TGTGCCAGCATGGAATCTCGACGAGCCACTGAAGCTTTCTTT. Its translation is CASMESRRATEAFF.

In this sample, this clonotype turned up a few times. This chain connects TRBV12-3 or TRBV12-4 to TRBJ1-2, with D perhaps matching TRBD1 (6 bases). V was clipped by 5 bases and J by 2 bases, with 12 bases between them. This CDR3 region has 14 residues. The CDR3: CASSDRRLNYGYTF. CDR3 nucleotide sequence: TGTGCCAGCAGTGACAGGAGATTGAACTATGGCTACACCTTC.

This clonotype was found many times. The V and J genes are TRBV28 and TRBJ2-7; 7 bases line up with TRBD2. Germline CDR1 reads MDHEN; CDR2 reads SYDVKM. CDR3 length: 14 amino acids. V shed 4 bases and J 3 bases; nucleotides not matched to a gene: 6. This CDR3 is CASSSLASGYEQYF. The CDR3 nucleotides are TGTGCCAGCAGTTCTCTTGCTAGCGGCTACGAGCAGTACTTC.

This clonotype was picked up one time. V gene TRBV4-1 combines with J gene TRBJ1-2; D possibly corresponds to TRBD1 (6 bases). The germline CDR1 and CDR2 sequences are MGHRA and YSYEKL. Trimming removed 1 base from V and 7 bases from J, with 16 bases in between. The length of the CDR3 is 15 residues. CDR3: CASSQALTGLRGYTF. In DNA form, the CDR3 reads TGCGCCAGCAGCCAAGCCCTGACAGGATTGCGTGGCTACACCTTC.

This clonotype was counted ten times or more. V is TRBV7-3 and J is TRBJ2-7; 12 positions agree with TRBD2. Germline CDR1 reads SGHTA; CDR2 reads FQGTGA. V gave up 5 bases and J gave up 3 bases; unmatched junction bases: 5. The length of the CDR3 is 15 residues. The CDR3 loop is CASSPGLAGRYEQYF. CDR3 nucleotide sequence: TGTGCCAGCAGCCCCGGACTAGCGGGACGCTACGAGCAGTACTTC.

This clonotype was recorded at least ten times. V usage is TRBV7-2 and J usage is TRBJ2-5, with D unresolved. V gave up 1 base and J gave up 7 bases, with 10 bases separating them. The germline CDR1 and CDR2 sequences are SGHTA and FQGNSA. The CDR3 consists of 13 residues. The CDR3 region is CASSLVFLGTQYF. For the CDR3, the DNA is TGTGCCAGCAGCTTAGTTTTCCTCGGGACCCAGTACTTC.

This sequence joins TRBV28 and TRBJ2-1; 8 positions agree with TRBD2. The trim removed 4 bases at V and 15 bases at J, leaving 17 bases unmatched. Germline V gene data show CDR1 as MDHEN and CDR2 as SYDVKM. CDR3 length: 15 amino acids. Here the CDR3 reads CASSYRLAGLRRRFF. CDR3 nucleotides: TGTGCCAGCAGTTATCGGCTAGCGGGCCTACGGCGACGGTTCTTC.

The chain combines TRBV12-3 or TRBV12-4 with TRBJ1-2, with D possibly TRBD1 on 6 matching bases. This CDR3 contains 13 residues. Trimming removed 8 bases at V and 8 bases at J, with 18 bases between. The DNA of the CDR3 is TGTGCCAGCGGGGGGGGGGGGCTAAAAGGCTACACCTTC. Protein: CASGGGGLKGYTF.

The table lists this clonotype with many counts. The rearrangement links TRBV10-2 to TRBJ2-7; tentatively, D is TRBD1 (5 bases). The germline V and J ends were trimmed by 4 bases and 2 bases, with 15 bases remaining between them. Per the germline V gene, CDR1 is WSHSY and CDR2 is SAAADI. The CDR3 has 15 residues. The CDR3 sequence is CASSVGQGQTYEQYF. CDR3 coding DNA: TGCGCCAGCAGTGTCGGGCAGGGCCAAACCTACGAGCAGTACTTC.

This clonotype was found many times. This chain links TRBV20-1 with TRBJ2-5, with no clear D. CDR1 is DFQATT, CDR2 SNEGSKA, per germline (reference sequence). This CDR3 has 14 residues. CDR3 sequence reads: CSIHPSEYQETQYF. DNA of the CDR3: TGCAGCATCCATCCCAGCGAATACCAAGAGACCCAGTACTTC.

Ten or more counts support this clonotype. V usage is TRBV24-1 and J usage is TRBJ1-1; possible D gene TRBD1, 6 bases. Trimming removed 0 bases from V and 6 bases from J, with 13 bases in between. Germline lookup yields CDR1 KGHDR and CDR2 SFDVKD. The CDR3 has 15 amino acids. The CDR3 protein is CATSDLDRGPAEAFF. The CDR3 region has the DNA TGTGCCACCAGTGATTTGGATCGGGGGCCGGCTGAAGCTTTCTTT.

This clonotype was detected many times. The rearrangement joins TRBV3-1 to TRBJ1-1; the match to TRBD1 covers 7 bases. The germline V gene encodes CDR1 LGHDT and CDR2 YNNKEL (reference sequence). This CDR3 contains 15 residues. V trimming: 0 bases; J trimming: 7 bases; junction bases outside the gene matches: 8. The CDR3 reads CASSQEARGGFEAFF. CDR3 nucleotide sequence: TGTGCCAGCAGCCAAGAAGCGAGAGGGGGCTTTGAAGCTTTCTTT.

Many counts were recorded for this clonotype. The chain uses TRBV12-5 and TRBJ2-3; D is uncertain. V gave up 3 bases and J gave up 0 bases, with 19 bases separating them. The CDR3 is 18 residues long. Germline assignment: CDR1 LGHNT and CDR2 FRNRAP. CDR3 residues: CASGFTQSSALSTDTQYF. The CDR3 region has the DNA TGTGCTAGTGGTTTTACTCAATCCTCGGCGCTAAGCACAGATACGCAGTATTTT.

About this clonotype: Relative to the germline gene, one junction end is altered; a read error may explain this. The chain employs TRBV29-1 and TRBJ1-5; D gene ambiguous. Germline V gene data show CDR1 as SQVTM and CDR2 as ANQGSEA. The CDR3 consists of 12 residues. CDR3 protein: CSVGDSSQPQHF. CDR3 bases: TGCAGCGTTGGGGATAGCAGTCAGCCCCAGCATTTT.